A single sample is the source of the 27 T cell receptor beta chains below, sequenced in a study of blood T cell repertoires in COVID-19. The assay was immunoSEQ multiplex PCR, and TCRdb's table has in-frame clones only and misses some. This table holds some 260,000 clones, 70% to 85% found once. The sample consisted of peripheral blood. These receptor sequences come from a woman over 75 with acute or convalescent COVID-19.

The chain combines TRBV2 with TRBJ1-5, with a possible D match to TRBD1 (5 bases). V was pared by 6 bases and J by 4 bases, with 10 bases between. Germline CDR1 reads SNHLY; CDR2 reads FYNNEI. The CDR3 contains 13 residues. This CDR3 is CASSRQHNQPQHF. The CDR3 coding sequence is TGTGCCAGCAGCCGACAGCATAATCAGCCCCAGCATTTT. The whole variable domain, remainder taken from reference TRBV2 and TRBJ1-5, is EPEVTQTPSHQVTQMGQEVILRCVPISNHLYFYWYRQILGQKVEFLVSFYNNEISEKSEIFDDQFSVERPDGSNFTLKIRSTKLEDSAMYFCASSRQHNQPQHFGDGTRLSIL.

This chain uses TRBV24-1 with TRBJ2-1; TRBD2 matches 12 bases. V was clipped by 4 bases and J by 9 bases; unmatched bases: 9. Germline V gives CDR1 KGHDR, CDR2 SFDVKD. There are 16 residues in the CDR3. CDR3 in DNA: TGTGCCACCAGTGACCCCGGGACTAGCGGGCCCGGTGAGCAGTTCTTC. This translates into CATSDPGTSGPGEQFF.

In this sample, this clone turned up a few times. The V call is TRBV19, the J call TRBJ2-5; TRBD1 matches at 9 bases. With 4 bases clipped from V and 5 bases from J, the junction kept 8 bases outside the gene matches. The CDR3 has 15 residues. The germline gives CDR1 LNHDA, CDR2 SQIVND (reference sequence). As DNA, the CDR3 is TGTGCCAGTAGTACTGACAGGGGGAGTCGGGAGACCCAGTACTTC. Its translation is CASSTDRGSRETQYF.

This chain joins TRBV2 and TRBJ2-2; 8 bases are shared with TRBD2. Germline assignment: CDR1 SNHLY and CDR2 FYNNEI. CDR3 length equals 15 residues. The ends lost 5 bases at V and 1 base at J; junction bases unmatched: 3. CDR3 in amino acids: CASSPTSGNTGELFF. The CDR3 DNA reads TGTGCCAGCAGTCCCACTAGCGGGAACACCGGGGAGCTGTTTTTT.

The rearrangement links TRBV6-2 or TRBV6-3 to TRBJ1-2; D might be TRBD1 (5 bases). CDR3 size: 15 residues. Germline assignment: CDR1 MNHEY and CDR2 SVGEGT. Trimming removed 2 bases at V and 4 bases at J, with 14 bases between. Written as DNA, the CDR3 is TGTGCCAGCAGTTACAAAGCATGGAGGGGCTATGGCTACACCTTC. Its protein product is CASSYKAWRGYGYTF.

The V gene is TRBV7-9, the J gene TRBJ1-3, with 7 bases aligning to TRBD1. CDR3 length: 16 residues. The J segment lost 0 bases and the V segment lost 5 bases, leaving 7 bases of the junction unmatched. Germline values: CDR1 SEHNR, CDR2 FQNEAQ (reference sequence). The CDR3 nucleotides read TGTGCCAGCAGCCCAATGACAGGGAACTCTGGAAACACCATATATTTT. It translates to CASSPMTGNSGNTIYF.

This chain joins TRBV7-8 and TRBJ1-1, with a tentative D call TRBD1 (5 bases). V gave up 7 bases and J gave up 1 base, with 16 bases separating them. The CDR3 contains 15 residues. Germline-derived CDR1 and CDR2 are SGHVS and FQNEAQ. This CDR3 reads CASTRLGTGNTEAFF. The CDR3 nucleotides read TGTGCCAGCACCCGACTCGGGACTGGGAACACTGAAGCTTTCTTT.

The V gene is TRBV15, the J gene TRBJ2-2; 10 bases are shared with TRBD2. Trimming at V came to 8 bases and at J to 3 bases, leaving 6 bases not matched to a gene. The CDR3 contains 15 residues. The germline V gene has CDR1 LNHNV and CDR2 YYDKDF (reference sequence). The CDR3 nucleotides are TGTGCCACCCAGAGCGGGGGGGCCTACACCGGGGAGCTGTTTTTT. Amino acids: CATQSGGAYTGELFF.

The chain recombines TRBV10-3 with TRBJ1-5, with 9 bases that match TRBD1. The germline gives CDR1 ENHRY, CDR2 SYGVKD. Trimming cost V 6 bases and J 7 bases; bases outside gene matches: 7. The CDR3 has 14 residues. The CDR3 region is CAISEQGAEQPQHF. The CDR3 DNA reads TGTGCCATCAGCGAACAGGGGGCTGAGCAGCCCCAGCATTTT.

V usage is TRBV12-3 or TRBV12-4 and J usage is TRBJ2-2; 7 nucleotides match TRBD1. The CDR3 loop spans 13 amino acids. Trimming at V came to 5 bases and at J to 6 bases, leaving 3 bases not matched to a gene. The CDR3 sequence: CASSQGVPGELFF. CDR3 coding DNA: TGTGCCAGCAGTCAGGGGGTCCCCGGGGAGCTGTTTTTT.

The chain couples TRBV5-1 to TRBJ2-7; TRBD2 matches at 8 bases. The CDR3 consists of 15 residues. Unmatched junction bases numbered 8, after V lost 0 bases and J lost 6 bases. The germline gives CDR1 SGHRS, CDR2 YFSETQ. The CDR3 loop is CASSLDSGGPSEQYF. The CDR3 region has the DNA TGCGCCAGCAGCTTGGACTCGGGAGGGCCCTCCGAGCAGTACTTC.

V is TRBV27 and J is TRBJ1-1; D is unresolved. The CDR3 extends over 16 amino acids. Germline CDR1 is MNHEY and CDR2 is SMNVEV (reference sequence). V was cut by 5 bases and J by 0 bases, with 16 bases left in between. CDR3 nucleotides: TGTGCCAGCAGTCCCTTTTTTACCGGGGTGAACACTGAAGCTTTCTTT. Amino acids: CASSPFFTGVNTEAFF.

This clone showed up just a few times. The chain joins TRBV5-1 to TRBJ1-1; TRBD1 matches 7 bases. CDR3 length equals 15 residues. V was clipped by 2 bases and J by 5 bases; unmatched bases: 9. Looked up from germline, CDR1 is SGHRS and CDR2 is YFSETQ. CDR3 sequence: CASSLPSDRVTEAFF. The CDR3 DNA reads as TGCGCCAGCAGCTTACCCAGCGACAGGGTTACTGAAGCTTTCTTT.

The V and J genes are TRBV5-1 and TRBJ2-1; 9 nucleotides match TRBD1. Germline values: CDR1 SGHRS, CDR2 YFSETQ. The CDR3 is made up of 15 amino acids. V shed 6 bases and J 5 bases; nucleotides not matched to a gene: 9. CDR3 sequence reads: CASTPRTGDNNEQFF. DNA for the CDR3: TGCGCCAGCACCCCTCGGACAGGGGACAACAATGAGCAGTTCTTC.

V gene TRBV11-2 combines with J gene TRBJ2-4, with 8 bases identical to TRBD1. The CDR3 has 16 amino acids. Trimming at V came to 1 base and at J to 9 bases, leaving 11 bases not matched to a gene. CDR1 is SGHAT and CDR2 is FQNNGV in the germline V gene. The CDR3 DNA sequence: TGTGCCAGCAGCTTAGGGTGGACAGGGTACGGGGGCATTCAGTACTTC. Protein product: CASSLGWTGYGGIQYF.

V and J are TRBV7-2 and TRBJ1-2; 7 positions agree with TRBD1. V lost 1 base to trimming and J lost 4 bases; unmatched junction nucleotides: 3. CDR3 length equals 14 residues. Germline V gene sequence: CDR1 SGHTA, CDR2 FQGNSA. For the CDR3, the DNA is TGTGCCAGCAGCTTAGGAGGGGGCCCCTATGGCTACACCTTC. It codes for CASSLGGGPYGYTF.

The chain carries TRBV12-2 and TRBJ1-5. TRBV12-2 is termed a pseudogene. This CDR3 is 12 amino acids long. The CDR3 nucleotides are TGTGCAAGTCGCTTAGTTAGTCAGCCCCAGCATTTT. Its translation is CASRLVSQPQHF.

The rearrangement joins TRBV7-9 to TRBJ1-1; a weak D match, TRBD1 (5 bases). The V end lost 2 bases, the J end lost 7 bases, and 11 bases lay between the germline ends. The CDR3 consists of 13 residues. Germline values: CDR1 SEHNR, CDR2 FQNEAQ (reference sequence). The DNA for the CDR3 is TGTGCCAGCAGCTTATATCTCCAGGGTGAAGCTTTCTTT. Its translation: CASSLYLQGEAFF.

The V gene is TRBV27, the J gene TRBJ2-3; D is perhaps TRBD1 (6 bases). Trimming removed 5 bases from V and 4 bases from J, with 22 bases in between. The CDR3 contains 17 residues. Germline CDR1 reads MNHEY; CDR2 reads SMNVEV (reference sequence). CDR3 in amino acids: CASSLGRTAPGPDTQYF. As DNA, the CDR3 is TGTGCCAGCAGTCTCGGTCGGACAGCCCCCGGTCCAGATACGCAGTATTTT.

This clone occurred once. This same CDR3 is encoded by further DNA sequences in the sample. The V and J genes are TRBV2 and TRBJ1-2; 8 nucleotides agree with TRBD1. After removal of 6 bases from V and 4 bases from J, the junction contained 4 bases not matched to a gene. CDR3 length: 13 residues. In germline, CDR1 is SNHLY, CDR2 FYNNEI. CDR3 DNA sequence: TGTGCCAGCAGCGGACAGGGCCTCTATGGCTACACCTTC. Translation gives CASSGQGLYGYTF.

The chain has TRBV4-1 and TRBJ1-2; unclear D gene. CDR3 length: 17 amino acids. V lost 1 base and J 5 bases, leaving 20 bases between the germline ends. Germline values: CDR1 MGHRA, CDR2 YSYEKL. The CDR3 is CASSQVGRRGPEYGYTF. The CDR3 nucleotides are TGCGCCAGCAGCCAAGTCGGGCGGAGAGGGCCTGAGTATGGCTACACCTTC.

The rearrangement uses TRBV2 and TRBJ2-3; D is possibly TRBD2 (6 bases). V gave up 6 bases and J gave up 1 base, with 14 bases separating them. Per the germline V gene, CDR1 is SNHLY and CDR2 is FYNNEI. The CDR3 spans 15 residues. DNA for the CDR3: TGTGCCAGCAGCCCCGGGGGTATCGGCACAGATACGCAGTATTTT. It is translated as CASSPGGIGTDTQYF. Based on the CDR3 plus reference TRBV2 and TRBJ2-3, the full variable domain is EPEVTQTPSHQVTQMGQEVILRCVPISNHLYFYWYRQILGQKVEFLVSFYNNEISEKSEIFDDQFSVERPDGSNFTLKIRSTKLEDSAMYFCASSPGGIGTDTQYFGPGTRLTVL.

This clone was detected only a few times. V and J are TRBV7-9 and TRBJ2-5; 9 bases match TRBD2. The CDR3 loop spans 17 amino acids. Trimming at V came to 5 bases and at J to 4 bases, leaving 14 bases not matched to a gene. The germline CDR1 and CDR2 sequences are SEHNR and FQNEAQ (reference sequence). CDR3 coding DNA: TGTGCCAGCAGCCTCGGTTCTGCTAGCGGGACTGTAGAGACCCAGTACTTC. It codes for CASSLGSASGTVETQYF.

This chain connects TRBV6-5 to TRBJ2-1, with TRBD1 as a possible D gene (6 bases). Germline CDR1 is MNHEY and CDR2 is SVGAGI. Deletions cut 6 bases from V and 6 bases from J, with 12 bases between. CDR3 size: 13 residues. The CDR3 is CASRGAGGNEQFF. CDR3 in DNA: TGTGCCAGCAGGGGGGCCGGAGGCAATGAGCAGTTCTTC.

This clone has only a few counts. The chain joins TRBV19 to TRBJ2-2; 10 nucleotides align to TRBD1. CDR3 length equals 15 residues. Germline V lookup: CDR1 LNHDA, CDR2 SQIVND (reference sequence). Trimming removed 4 bases from V and 3 bases from J; junction bases left unmatched: 2. The chain's CDR3 is CASSRGQGHTGELFF. The CDR3 region has the DNA TGTGCCAGTAGTAGGGGACAGGGGCACACCGGGGAGCTGTTTTTT.

This chain links TRBV30 with TRBJ1-2, with TRBD1 as a possible D gene (5 bases). Germline CDR1 GTSNPN, CDR2 SVGIG (reference sequence). V lost 8 bases, J lost 7 bases, and 14 bases lay in between. CDR3 length: 11 residues. The CDR3 sequence: CAKQVVGGYTF. For the CDR3, the DNA is TGTGCCAAACAGGTTGTTGGTGGCTACACCTTC.

This CDR3 is CASSLTSGGATETQYF. In DNA form, the CDR3 reads TGTGCCAGCAGCCTCACTAGCGGGGGGGCGACGGAGACCCAGTACTTC. J is TRBJ2-5 and V is TRBV2; 13 positions match TRBD2. V was pared by 6 bases and J by 5 bases, with 9 bases of the junction left unmatched. The V gene's germline CDR1 is SNHLY and CDR2 FYNNEI. CDR3 length: 16 residues.